This entry lists 18 T cell receptor beta chains sequenced from one sample in a study of CD8 T cells in ankylosing spondylitis. TCRdb redid the calling of the 5' RACE reads with MiXCR, one entry per CDR3 protein. Altogether hundreds of thousands of distinct CDR3 sequences are present, 10% to 15% being singletons, with the ten largest covering around 0.51%. Study-level results: Roughly 8 highly homologous variants made up a TCR beta motif that seemed to typify ankylosing spondylitis blood.

Their cognate antigens are unknown. The sequenced material came from blood, either unsorted or a sorted T cell fraction (not recorded which). Receptors originate from a male donor with ankylosing spondylitis.

This rearrangement joins TRBV7-2 to TRBJ1-5, with a tentative D call TRBD1 (5 bases). V lost 5 bases and J 9 bases, leaving 17 bases between the germline ends. CDR1 is SGHTA and CDR2 is FQGNSA in the germline V gene. This CDR3 has 14 amino acids. The CDR3 sequence is CASSALRGLGPQHF. In DNA, the CDR3 is TGTGCCAGCAGCGCCTTACGGGGCTTAGGGCCCCAGCATTTT. Using reference TRBV7-2 and TRBJ1-5 for the parts outside the CDR3, the full variable domain is GAGVSQSPSNKVTEKGKDVELRCDPISGHTALYWYRQSLGQGLEFLIYFQGNSAPDKSGLPSDRFSAERTGGSVSTLTIQRTQQEDSAVYLCASSALRGLGPQHFGDGTRLSIL.

This clonotype has only a few counts. The chain uses TRBV5-6 and TRBJ2-1; 8 nucleotides match TRBD2. The V gene end was trimmed by 4 bases and the J gene end by 7 bases; junction bases not matched to a gene: 10. Germline CDR1 reads SGHDT; CDR2 reads YYEEEE. The CDR3 spans 15 residues. The CDR3 region has the DNA TGTGCCAGCAGCCCCCGAGGGACGGGAGGGAATGAGCAGTTCTTC. This encodes CASSPRGTGGNEQFF.

This clonotype was detected many times. The chain links TRBV7-2 to TRBJ1-2; TRBD1 matches 8 bases. The CDR3 is 13 amino acids. Germline CDR1 and CDR2: SGHTA and FQGNSA. The V and J ends lost 2 bases and 6 bases, in that order; junction bases with no gene match: 2. CDR3 in amino acids: CASSLRQGNGYTF. The CDR3 DNA is TGTGCCAGCAGCTTACGACAGGGGAATGGCTACACCTTC.

This clonotype appeared many times. This chain uses TRBV20-1 with TRBJ2-1, with D unclear. Between the trimmed V and J ends, which lost 5 bases and 0 bases, there was a span of 11 bases. Germline assignment: CDR1 DFQATT and CDR2 SNEGSKA (reference sequence). The CDR3 is 14 residues long. CDR3 loop: CSASSGSSYNEQFF. The CDR3 DNA reads TGCAGTGCTTCCTCCGGTAGCTCCTACAATGAGCAGTTCTTC.

This sequence joins TRBV20-1 and TRBJ2-3; D is uncertain. The CDR3 totals 14 residues. The V gene's germline CDR1 is DFQATT and CDR2 SNEGSKA (reference sequence). V lost 1 base to trimming and J lost 0 bases, with 8 bases between them. CDR3 sequence reads: CSARALRSTDTQYF. The CDR3 coding sequence is TGCAGTGCTAGAGCGCTTAGGAGCACAGATACGCAGTATTTT.

This clonotype has just a few counts. This chain connects TRBV12-3 or TRBV12-4 to TRBJ1-6; TRBD1 agrees at 7 bases. The J segment lost 3 bases and the V segment lost 5 bases, leaving 4 bases of the junction unmatched. This CDR3 is 15 amino acids long. CDR3 bases: TGTGCCAGCAGTGTCCGACAGGGCTATAATTCACCCCTCCACTTT. Amino acid sequence: CASSVRQGYNSPLHF.

This clonotype was seen more than once but under ten times. The chain joins TRBV7-2 to TRBJ2-7; D gene unclear. Germline lookup yields CDR1 SGHTA and CDR2 FQGNSA. The CDR3 contains 12 residues. V was pared by 4 bases and J by 7 bases, with 11 bases between. CDR3 sequence: CASSSNRLEQYF. In nucleotides, the CDR3 is TGTGCCAGCAGCTCCAACAGATTAGAGCAGTACTTC.

This clonotype was recorded many times. V gene TRBV11-3 combines with J gene TRBJ2-1; 9 nucleotides match TRBD2. Per the germline V gene, CDR1 is SGHNT and CDR2 is YENEEA. The CDR3 consists of 13 residues. V shed 0 bases and J 9 bases; nucleotides not matched to a gene: 0. CDR3 amino acids: CASSLELAGEQFF. The DNA for the CDR3 is TGTGCCAGCAGCTTAGAACTAGCGGGTGAGCAGTTCTTC. The entire variable domain, with the rest obtained from reference TRBV11-3 and TRBJ2-1, is as follows: EAGVVQSPRYKIIEKKQPVAFWCNPISGHNTLYWYLQNLGQGPELLIRYENEEAVDDSQLPKDRFSAERLKGVDSTLKIQPAELGDSAVYLCASSLELAGEQFFGPGTRLTVL.

The J gene is TRBJ2-1, the V gene TRBV27; 7 positions match TRBD2. The V segment lost 5 bases and the J segment 8 bases; nucleotides outside the gene matches: 9. Germline-derived CDR1 and CDR2 are MNHEY and SMNVEV (reference sequence). The length of the CDR3 is 14 residues. The CDR3 nucleotides are TGTGCCAGCAGTAAGAATTGGGGAGGGGATGAGCAGTTCTTC. As protein: CASSKNWGGDEQFF.

The rearrangement joins TRBV5-1 to TRBJ2-7, with unresolved D. V shed 1 base and J shed 0 bases, with 11 bases lying between them. The CDR3 has 15 amino acids. Germline V gene sequence: CDR1 SGHRS, CDR2 YFSETQ. In DNA, the CDR3 is TGCGCCAGCAGCTTGTTACCGACGAGCTCCTACGAGCAGTACTTC. Its protein is CASSLLPTSSYEQYF.

CDR3 region: CASSLSDGPNYGYTF. CDR3 nucleotide sequence: TGTGCCAGCAGCCTCAGCGATGGCCCTAACTATGGCTACACCTTC. J is TRBJ1-2 and V is TRBV4-2; D gene unclear. V lost 4 bases and J 0 bases, leaving 12 bases between the germline ends. The germline gives CDR1 LGHNA, CDR2 YNFKEQ. The CDR3 loop spans 15 amino acids.

This clonotype showed up many times. The V call is TRBV6-1, the J call TRBJ2-1; D unclear. The V gene lost 7 bases and the J gene lost 1 base, with 11 bases spanning the gap. CDR3 length equals 14 residues. Looked up from germline, CDR1 is MNHNS and CDR2 is SASEGT. The CDR3 DNA follows: TGTGCCAGCATGGGCACCTTATCCTACAATGAGCAGTTCTTC. This gives the protein CASMGTLSYNEQFF.

CDR3 in amino acids: CASSQGVGQADYGYTF. DNA for the CDR3: TGCGCCAGCAGCCAAGGGGTCGGACAGGCGGACTATGGCTACACCTTC. The gene calls are TRBV4-3 and TRBJ1-2; TRBD1 matches 7 bases. Germline V gene lookup returns CDR1 LGHNA and CDR2 YSLEER. J lost 3 bases, V lost 1 base, and 8 bases had no gene match. The CDR3 is 16 residues long.

This clonotype was found many times. The gene calls are TRBV4-3 and TRBJ2-7, with TRBD1 matching 7 bases. This CDR3 comprises 14 residues. Per germline, CDR1 LGHNA and CDR2 YSLEER. The ends lost 3 bases at V and 0 bases at J; junction bases unmatched: 2. CDR3 DNA: TGCGCCAGCAGCCAGGACAGGATCTCCTACGAGCAGTACTTC. Its translation: CASSQDRISYEQYF.

The chain combines TRBV20-1 with TRBJ1-5; D is possibly TRBD1 (6 bases). The CDR3 extends over 15 amino acids. Per germline, CDR1 DFQATT and CDR2 SNEGSKA (reference sequence). V was pared by 2 bases and J by 5 bases, with 16 bases between. CDR3 in amino acids: CSARNRVGSYQPQHF. The CDR3 DNA reads TGCAGTGCTAGAAACAGGGTAGGGTCCTATCAGCCCCAGCATTTT.

This clonotype was recorded many times. The chain has TRBV29-1 and TRBJ2-7, with TRBD2 identical over 11 bases. Germline V gene data show CDR1 as SQVTM and CDR2 as ANQGSEA. This CDR3 spans 13 amino acids. Trimming removed 4 bases from V and 4 bases from J; junction bases left unmatched: 3. CDR3 amino acids: CSVGLAGGYEQYF. The CDR3 region has the DNA TGCAGCGTTGGGCTAGCGGGAGGTTACGAGCAGTACTTC.

The CDR3 sequence is CASSLAGLYQETQYF. CDR3 nucleotide sequence: TGTGCCAGCAGTCTAGCGGGACTGTACCAAGAGACCCAGTACTTC. V is TRBV6-1 and J is TRBJ2-5, with 9 bases fitting TRBD2. The CDR3 is made up of 15 amino acids. The trim removed 5 bases at V and 0 bases at J, leaving 4 bases unmatched. Germline V CDR1 and CDR2: MNHNS, SASEGT.

The chain combines TRBV5-1 with TRBJ2-5, with 13 bases aligning to TRBD2. CDR3 length equals 15 residues. CDR1 is SGHRS, CDR2 YFSETQ, per germline. V gave up 4 bases and J gave up 5 bases; unmatched junction bases: 5. CDR3 coding DNA: TGCGCCAGCAGCCGGACTAGCGGGAGAGTGGAGACCCAGTACTTC. Translated, it gives CASSRTSGRVETQYF.